Listed below are T cell receptor beta chains from one sample, sequenced in a study of T cell repertoires in cytomegalovirus infection. Via MiXCR, TCRdb re-called the reads, giving one row per CDR3 protein. The table includes approximately 270,000 distinct CDR3 sequences, 22% detected once. Antigen specificity for these receptors is unknown. Source: cultured PBMCs, taken from culture after CMV antigen stimulation. The receptors here all came from a human donor in good health (CMV status not recorded). Some clones in this sample may be carry-over from other donors' samples. CDR3s include the opening cysteine and the closing phenylalanine or tryptophan. Each record gives: V gene, J gene, D gene, clone size, CDR3 protein, CDR3 DNA. The D gene is left open where the match is weak. Clone size, where shown, is once, few, many, or a class for clones that have expanded.

v_gene: TRBV30
j_gene: TRBJ2-1
d_gene: -
abundance: few
CDR3aa: CAWSPRYEQFF
CDR3nt: TGTGCCTGGAGCCCCCGTTATGAGCAGTTCTTC

v_gene: TRBV5-4
j_gene: TRBJ1-3
d_gene: -
abundance: -
CDR3aa: CASSSTWTPGNTIYF
CDR3nt: TGTGCCAGCAGCTCAACCTGGACACCTGGAAACACCATATATTTT

v_gene: TRBV11-2
j_gene: TRBJ2-1
d_gene: -
abundance: -
CDR3aa: CASSLEVYRLDEQFF
CDR3nt: TGTGCCAGCAGCTTAGAGGTCTACCGCCTGGATGAGCAGTTCTTC

v_gene: TRBV7-2
j_gene: TRBJ1-2
d_gene: TRBD1
abundance: -
CDR3aa: CASVRDRDYGYTF
CDR3nt: TGTGCCAGCGTCCGGGACAGAGATTATGGCTACACCTTC

v_gene: TRBV27
j_gene: TRBJ1-2
d_gene: -
abundance: -
CDR3aa: CASSINRGVYHGYTF
CDR3nt: TGTGCCAGCAGTATCAACCGCGGGGTGTACCACGGCTACACCTTC

v_gene: TRBV18
j_gene: TRBJ1-1
d_gene: -
abundance: few
CDR3aa: CASSQRGDEAFF
CDR3nt: TGTGCCAGCTCACAAAGGGGGGATGAAGCTTTCTTT

v_gene: TRBV19
j_gene: TRBJ2-3
d_gene: -
abundance: many
CDR3aa: CASSIQGTDTQYF
CDR3nt: TGTGCCAGTAGTATTCAGGGCACAGATACGCAGTATTTT

v_gene: TRBV19
j_gene: TRBJ1-2
d_gene: -
abundance: few
CDR3aa: CASSRTDDGYTF
CDR3nt: TGTGCCAGTAGTAGGACGGACGATGGCTACACCTTC

v_gene: TRBV7-2
j_gene: TRBJ2-5
d_gene: -
abundance: many
CDR3aa: CASSLQETQYF
CDR3nt: TGTGCCAGCAGCCTCCAAGAGACCCAGTACTTC

v_gene: TRBV7-2
j_gene: TRBJ2-6
d_gene: -
abundance: many
CDR3aa: CASSLGAPGANVLTF
CDR3nt: TGTGCCAGCAGCTTAGGTGCCCCTGGGGCCAACGTCCTGACTTTC

v_gene: TRBV7-2
j_gene: TRBJ2-7
d_gene: -
abundance: -
CDR3aa: CASSLVGNYEQYF
CDR3nt: TGTGCCAGCAGCTTAGTAGGGAACTACGAGCAGTACTTC

v_gene: TRBV4-1
j_gene: TRBJ2-3
d_gene: -
abundance: few
CDR3aa: CASSSGTVVTDTQYF
CDR3nt: TGCGCCAGCAGCAGCGGGACAGTCGTCACAGATACGCAGTATTTT

v_gene: TRBV12-3/TRBV12-4
j_gene: TRBJ2-1
d_gene: TRBD2
abundance: many
CDR3aa: CASSKTSGPYNEQFF
CDR3nt: TGTGCCAGCAGCAAGACTAGCGGGCCCTACAATGAGCAGTTCTTC

v_gene: TRBV5-6
j_gene: TRBJ1-6
d_gene: -
abundance: few
CDR3aa: CASSLAKKGYSPLHF
CDR3nt: TGTGCCAGCAGCTTGGCGAAGAAGGGGTACTCACCCCTCCACTTT

v_gene: TRBV19
j_gene: TRBJ1-2
d_gene: -
abundance: few
CDR3aa: CASKAPGLNYGYTF
CDR3nt: TGTGCCAGTAAGGCCCCGGGGCTAAACTATGGCTACACCTTC

v_gene: TRBV20-1
j_gene: TRBJ1-6
d_gene: -
abundance: once
CDR3aa: CSARDRQYDNSPLHF
CDR3nt: TGCAGTGCTAGAGATAGACAGTATGATAATTCACCCCTCCACTTT

v_gene: TRBV7-2
j_gene: TRBJ2-3
d_gene: -
abundance: many
CDR3aa: CASSLTVGGTDTQYF
CDR3nt: TGTGCCAGCAGCTTGACCGTTGGAGGCACAGATACGCAGTATTTT

v_gene: TRBV7-2
j_gene: TRBJ2-3
d_gene: -
abundance: many
CDR3aa: CASSLDGAADTQYF
CDR3nt: TGTGCCAGCAGCTTAGACGGGGCGGCAGATACGCAGTATTTT

v_gene: TRBV20-1
j_gene: TRBJ1-4
d_gene: -
abundance: few
CDR3aa: CSAAGFPKGLFF
CDR3nt: TGCAGTGCTGCCGGGTTCCCGAAGGGACTGTTTTTT

v_gene: TRBV19
j_gene: TRBJ1-4
d_gene: -
abundance: -
CDR3aa: CASSSLGEKLFF
CDR3nt: TGTGCCAGTAGCTCGTTAGGTGAAAAACTGTTTTTT

v_gene: TRBV6-2/TRBV6-3
j_gene: TRBJ1-5
d_gene: -
abundance: -
CDR3aa: CASTPRGGPQHF
CDR3nt: TGTGCCAGCACCCCTCGCGGTGGGCCCCAGCATTTT

v_gene: TRBV29-1
j_gene: TRBJ2-7
d_gene: -
abundance: -
CDR3aa: CSVDGGPIYEQYF
CDR3nt: TGCAGCGTTGATGGGGGACCTATCTACGAGCAGTACTTC

v_gene: TRBV15
j_gene: TRBJ2-5
d_gene: TRBD2
abundance: many
CDR3aa: CATSRDLNSGTPETQYF
CDR3nt: TGTGCCACCAGCAGAGATCTGAATAGCGGGACTCCAGAGACCCAGTACTTC

v_gene: TRBV10-3
j_gene: TRBJ2-7
d_gene: -
abundance: many
CDR3aa: CAISSQGGGGEQYF
CDR3nt: TGTGCCATCAGTTCACAGGGAGGAGGGGGCGAGCAGTACTTC

v_gene: TRBV27
j_gene: TRBJ1-5
d_gene: -
abundance: -
CDR3aa: CASRTKGAGGRQPQHF
CDR3nt: TGTGCCAGCAGGACTAAGGGTGCGGGGGGGCGTCAGCCCCAGCATTTT

v_gene: TRBV5-1
j_gene: TRBJ1-2
d_gene: -
abundance: few
CDR3aa: CASSLASSRARGYTF
CDR3nt: TGCGCCAGCAGCTTGGCGAGCTCCAGGGCTCGGGGCTACACCTTC

v_gene: TRBV7-9
j_gene: TRBJ1-3
d_gene: -
abundance: many
CDR3aa: CASSLAYEGNTIYF
CDR3nt: TGTGCCAGCAGCTTAGCTTACGAAGGAAACACCATATATTTT

v_gene: TRBV5-8
j_gene: TRBJ2-3
d_gene: TRBD1
abundance: once
CDR3aa: CASSGRGGTGGTDTQYF
CDR3nt: TGTGCCAGCAGCGGACGAGGGGGGACAGGGGGCACAGATACGCAGTATTTT

v_gene: TRBV7-2
j_gene: TRBJ2-5
d_gene: -
abundance: few
CDR3aa: CASSLGGVETQYF
CDR3nt: TGTGCCAGCAGCCTAGGTGGGGTGGAGACCCAGTACTTC

v_gene: TRBV10-3
j_gene: TRBJ1-2
d_gene: TRBD1
abundance: -
CDR3aa: CATRTGDGYTF
CDR3nt: TGTGCCACCCGGACAGGGGATGGCTACACCTTC

v_gene: TRBV7-2
j_gene: TRBJ2-2
d_gene: -
abundance: many
CDR3aa: CASSSSGLRMKLFF
CDR3nt: TGTGCCAGCAGCTCGTCCGGACTCAGGATGAAGCTGTTTTTT

v_gene: TRBV7-8
j_gene: TRBJ2-5
d_gene: -
abundance: many
CDR3aa: CASTLMPVTGGQETQYF
CDR3nt: TGTGCCAGCACCCTCATGCCCGTGACAGGAGGACAAGAGACCCAGTACTTC

v_gene: TRBV7-2
j_gene: TRBJ2-3
d_gene: -
abundance: many
CDR3aa: CASSLVVGGGDTQYF
CDR3nt: TGTGCCAGCAGCTTAGTGGTAGGAGGGGGAGATACGCAGTATTTT

v_gene: TRBV6-5
j_gene: TRBJ2-7
d_gene: -
abundance: -
CDR3aa: CASRQGPIYEQYF
CDR3nt: TGTGCCAGCAGACAAGGTCCGATCTACGAGCAGTACTTC

v_gene: TRBV7-9
j_gene: TRBJ2-5
d_gene: -
abundance: -
CDR3aa: CASSFGAPVETQYF
CDR3nt: TGTGCCAGCAGCTTCGGGGCACCCGTTGAGACCCAGTACTTC

v_gene: TRBV10-3
j_gene: TRBJ1-1
d_gene: -
abundance: few
CDR3aa: CAISEFWGTEAFF
CDR3nt: TGTGCCATCAGTGAGTTCTGGGGCACTGAAGCTTTCTTT

v_gene: TRBV15
j_gene: TRBJ2-7
d_gene: -
abundance: -
CDR3aa: CATSRSGSYEQYF
CDR3nt: TGTGCCACCAGCAGGTCAGGGAGCTACGAGCAGTACTTC

v_gene: TRBV6-1
j_gene: TRBJ1-1
d_gene: -
abundance: -
CDR3aa: CASKTRINTEAFF
CDR3nt: TGTGCCAGCAAGACACGGATTAACACTGAAGCTTTCTTT

v_gene: TRBV7-9
j_gene: TRBJ1-1
d_gene: -
abundance: few
CDR3aa: CASSFPENTEAFF
CDR3nt: TGTGCCAGCAGCTTCCCGGAGAACACTGAAGCTTTCTTT

v_gene: TRBV6-1
j_gene: TRBJ1-4
d_gene: -
abundance: few
CDR3aa: CASSFSTGFGEKLFF
CDR3nt: TGTGCCAGCAGTTTTTCAACAGGCTTCGGTGAAAAACTGTTTTTT

v_gene: TRBV6-5
j_gene: TRBJ2-2
d_gene: TRBD1
abundance: -
CDR3aa: CASSYKTTGGPTTGELFF
CDR3nt: TGTGCCAGCAGTTACAAAACGACAGGGGGGCCGACCACCGGGGAGCTGTTTTTT

v_gene: TRBV7-2
j_gene: TRBJ1-3
d_gene: TRBD1
abundance: -
CDR3aa: CASSLKAGGGTIYF
CDR3nt: TGTGCCAGCAGCTTAAAGGCAGGGGGGGGCACCATATATTTT

v_gene: TRBV12-3/TRBV12-4
j_gene: TRBJ2-3
d_gene: TRBD2
abundance: -
CDR3aa: CASSPNQLAVGGRDTQYF
CDR3nt: TGTGCCAGCAGTCCTAACCAACTAGCGGTGGGGGGGCGCGATACGCAGTATTTT

v_gene: TRBV7-2
j_gene: TRBJ2-3
d_gene: -
abundance: many
CDR3aa: CASSSKDYWVPDTQYF
CDR3nt: TGTGCCAGCAGCTCAAAGGACTACTGGGTCCCAGATACGCAGTATTTT

v_gene: TRBV2
j_gene: TRBJ1-4
d_gene: -
abundance: few
CDR3aa: CASGSEKLFF
CDR3nt: TGTGCCAGCGGATCCGAAAAACTGTTTTTT

v_gene: TRBV7-2
j_gene: TRBJ2-5
d_gene: -
abundance: many
CDR3aa: CASSLNTFTRETQYF
CDR3nt: TGTGCCAGCAGCTTGAACACTTTTACGCGAGAGACCCAGTACTTC

v_gene: TRBV5-4
j_gene: TRBJ1-2
d_gene: -
abundance: many
CDR3aa: CAPPPGDYGYTF
CDR3nt: TGTGCCCCGCCCCCAGGGGACTATGGCTACACCTTC

v_gene: TRBV27
j_gene: TRBJ2-1
d_gene: -
abundance: -
CDR3aa: CASTLYNEQFF
CDR3nt: TGTGCCAGCACCCTTTACAATGAGCAGTTCTTC

v_gene: TRBV4-1
j_gene: TRBJ1-5
d_gene: -
abundance: -
CDR3aa: CASSQDLSNQPQHF
CDR3nt: TGCGCCAGCAGCCAAGATCTTAGCAATCAGCCCCAGCATTTT

v_gene: TRBV5-4
j_gene: TRBJ1-1
d_gene: -
abundance: -
CDR3aa: CASSLPAANTEAFF
CDR3nt: TGTGCCAGCAGCCTGCCCGCAGCCAACACTGAAGCTTTCTTT

v_gene: TRBV27
j_gene: TRBJ1-5
d_gene: -
abundance: few
CDR3aa: CASSLSRQVNQPQHF
CDR3nt: TGTGCCAGCAGTTTATCTCGGCAGGTTAATCAGCCCCAGCATTTT

v_gene: TRBV6-1
j_gene: TRBJ2-7
d_gene: TRBD2
abundance: few
CDR3aa: CASSPVGGSYEQYF
CDR3nt: TGTGCCAGCAGCCCGGTTGGCGGGAGCTACGAGCAGTACTTC